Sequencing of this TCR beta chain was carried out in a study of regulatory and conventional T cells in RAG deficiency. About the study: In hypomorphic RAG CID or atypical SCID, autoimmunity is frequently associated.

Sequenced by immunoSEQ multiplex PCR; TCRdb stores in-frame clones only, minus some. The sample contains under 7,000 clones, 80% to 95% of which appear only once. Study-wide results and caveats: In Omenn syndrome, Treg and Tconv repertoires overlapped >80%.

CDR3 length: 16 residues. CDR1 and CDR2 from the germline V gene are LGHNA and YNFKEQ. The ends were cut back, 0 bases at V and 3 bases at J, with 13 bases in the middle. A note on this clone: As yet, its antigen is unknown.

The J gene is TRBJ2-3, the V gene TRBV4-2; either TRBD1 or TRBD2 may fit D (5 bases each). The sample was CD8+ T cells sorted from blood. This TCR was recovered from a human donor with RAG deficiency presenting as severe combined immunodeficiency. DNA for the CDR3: TGTGCCAGCAGCCAAGATGGGACCAGGTTTACAGATACGCAGTATTTT. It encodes CASSQDGTRFTDTQYF.